This T cell receptor beta chain originates from a study of T cells after yellow fever vaccination. Study-wide results and caveats: Reappearing after the booster were most of the clones from primary vaccination (around 96% CD4, approximately 88% CD8).

Germline V CDR1 and CDR2: SGHRS, YFSETQ. The CDR3 consists of 15 residues. V was cut by 4 bases and J by 2 bases, with 10 bases left in between. As for this clonotype: Its matching antigen is unknown.

A single record per CDR3 protein comes from TCRdb applying MiXCR to the 5' RACE reads. The sample consists of approximately 300,000 distinct CDR3 sequences, 8.7% of them appearing once. Sample: PBMCs, taken on the day of the first yellow fever vaccination. The chain links TRBV5-1 to TRBJ2-6; no definite D call. This receptor was obtained from a man aged 18 to 30 who received the YFV17D yellow fever vaccine. The CDR3 coding sequence is TGCGCCAGCAGCCTTCTAGACCCTGGGGCCAACGTCCTGACTTTC. Its protein is CASSLLDPGANVLTF.